These 11 T cell receptor beta chains came from one sample sequenced in a study of metastatic and nonmetastatic thyroid tumors. Until they underwent thyroid surgery, no patient had received any treatment. MiXCR re-clonotyped the PCR reads for TCRdb. The table includes around 41,000 clones, approximately 12% detected once. The specimen was blood. The receptors here all came from a female donor with papillary thyroid cancer or a benign thyroid nodule (not recorded which). Some clones in this sample may be carry-over from other donors' samples.

The chain recombines TRBV3-1 with TRBJ2-3, with 9 nucleotides matching TRBD1. The V gene end was trimmed by 2 bases and the J gene end by 0 bases; junction bases not matched to a gene: 9. This CDR3 is 18 amino acids long. The germline V gene encodes CDR1 LGHDT and CDR2 YNNKEL (reference sequence). This CDR3 reads CASSQLTGGETSTDTQYF. Here the CDR3 DNA reads TGTGCCAGCAGCCAATTGACAGGGGGGGAAACTAGCACAGATACGCAGTATTTT.

This clone is labeled as medium-sized. CDR3 in amino acids: CASSEGQNNEQFF. The CDR3 bases are TGTGCCAGCAGTGAAGGACAGAACAATGAGCAGTTCTTC. The chain employs TRBV6-1 and TRBJ2-1; D perhaps matches TRBD1 (5 bases). The germline V gene encodes CDR1 MNHNS and CDR2 SASEGT. CDR3 length equals 13 residues. Trimming left V 1 base short and J 5 bases short, with 6 bases between.

At least ten counts were recorded for this clone. The chain combines TRBV10-2 with TRBJ2-7; D not resolved. V was pared by 8 bases and J by 5 bases, with 7 bases between. The CDR3 is 10 residues long. Germline V CDR1 and CDR2: WSHSY, SAAADI. The chain's CDR3 is CASGTNEQYF. CDR3 DNA: TGCGCCAGCGGCACTAACGAGCAGTACTTC.

Many counts were recorded for this clone. V and J are TRBV30 and TRBJ2-7, with D perhaps TRBD1 or TRBD2 (6 bases each). Germline lookup yields CDR1 GTSNPN and CDR2 SVGIG (reference sequence). The CDR3 covers 12 residues. CDR3 protein: CCYRGLDYEQYF. CDR3 DNA sequence: TGTTGTTACCGGGGGCTCGACTACGAGCAGTACTTC.

The sample holds many counts of this clone. The genes are TRBV7-3 and TRBJ1-1; D uncertain. V was cut by 2 bases and J by 3 bases, with 7 bases left in between. The CDR3 is 13 amino acids. Germline assignment: CDR1 SGHTA and CDR2 FQGTGA. CDR3 region: CASSLRGDTEAFF. The CDR3 bases are TGTGCCAGCAGCTTACGAGGTGACACTGAAGCTTTCTTT. Supplemented by reference TRBV7-3 and TRBJ1-1, the full variable domain reads GAGVSQTPSNKVTEKGKYVELRCDPISGHTALYWYRQSLGQGPEFLIYFQGTGAADDSGLPNDRFFAVRPEGSVSTLKIQRTERGDSAVYLCASSLRGDTEAFFGQGTRLTVV.

Only a few counts were recorded for this clone. With a much larger clone just one base away, this may be a read error. The sample contains more than one DNA sequence encoding this CDR3. The chain combines TRBV5-5 with TRBJ2-3; 8 nucleotides match TRBD1. Germline V gives CDR1 SGHKS, CDR2 YYEKEE (reference sequence). The CDR3 covers 15 residues. The CDR3 DNA is TGCGCCAGCAGCTTGTCAGGGGGCGCGGCAGATACGCAGTATTTT. The encoded protein is CASSLSGGAADTQYF. Supplemented by reference TRBV5-5 and TRBJ2-3, the full variable domain reads DAGVTQSPTHLIKTRGQQVTLRCSPISGHKSVSWYQQVLGQGPQFIFQYYEKEERGRGNFPDRFSARQFPNYSSELNVNALLLGDSALYLCASSLSGGAADTQYFGPGTRLTVL.

This clone showed up many times. CDR3 nucleotide sequence: TGTGCCAGCAGCTTAAGAGGTAGCGGGAGGGCCGAAACCGGGGAGCTGTTTTTT. Its protein product is CASSLRGSGRAETGELFF. The chain uses TRBV7-3 and TRBJ2-2; 11 positions match TRBD2. The germline V gene encodes CDR1 SGHTA and CDR2 FQGTGA. There are 18 residues in the CDR3. V was clipped by 1 base and J by 5 bases; unmatched bases: 9.

This clone was recorded at least ten times. The chain combines TRBV5-1 with TRBJ2-6; D ambiguous. Trimming stripped 4 bases from V and 2 bases from J, with 10 bases between. Germline V lookup: CDR1 SGHRS, CDR2 YFSETQ. CDR3 size: 15 residues. The CDR3 region is CASSKVGTGANVLTF. The CDR3, as DNA: TGCGCCAGCAGCAAAGTAGGGACTGGGGCCAACGTCCTGACTTTC.

This clone has a handful of counts. This may come from a read error, since a much larger clone is one base off. V and J are TRBV4-2 and TRBJ1-2; no reliable D call. Germline loops: CDR1 LGHNA, CDR2 YNFKEQ. The CDR3 spans 16 residues. CDR3 loop: CTSSQEDHAAIYGYTF. CDR3 nucleotide sequence: TGTACCAGCAGCCAAGAGGATCACGCAGCGATCTATGGCTACACCTTC.

This clone occurred many times. The CDR3 here is CSARDWGSNEKLFF. CDR3 nucleotides: TGCAGTGCTAGAGATTGGGGGTCAAATGAAAAACTGTTTTTT. This sequence joins TRBV20-1 and TRBJ1-4; D might be TRBD1 (5 bases). This CDR3 spans 14 amino acids. From germline, CDR1 is DFQATT and CDR2 SNEGSKA (reference sequence). V lost 0 bases, J lost 5 bases, and 10 bases lay in between.

This clone was picked up many times. The gene calls are TRBV4-1 and TRBJ2-1, with TRBD2 as a possible D gene (6 bases). Germline CDR1 and CDR2: MGHRA and YSYEKL. Trimming took off 2 bases at V and 0 bases at J, with 11 bases between the two ends. This CDR3 is 16 amino acids long. The CDR3 protein is CASSQRDLSSYNEQFF. The CDR3 DNA is TGCGCCAGCAGCCAACGGGACTTGAGCTCCTACAATGAGCAGTTCTTC.